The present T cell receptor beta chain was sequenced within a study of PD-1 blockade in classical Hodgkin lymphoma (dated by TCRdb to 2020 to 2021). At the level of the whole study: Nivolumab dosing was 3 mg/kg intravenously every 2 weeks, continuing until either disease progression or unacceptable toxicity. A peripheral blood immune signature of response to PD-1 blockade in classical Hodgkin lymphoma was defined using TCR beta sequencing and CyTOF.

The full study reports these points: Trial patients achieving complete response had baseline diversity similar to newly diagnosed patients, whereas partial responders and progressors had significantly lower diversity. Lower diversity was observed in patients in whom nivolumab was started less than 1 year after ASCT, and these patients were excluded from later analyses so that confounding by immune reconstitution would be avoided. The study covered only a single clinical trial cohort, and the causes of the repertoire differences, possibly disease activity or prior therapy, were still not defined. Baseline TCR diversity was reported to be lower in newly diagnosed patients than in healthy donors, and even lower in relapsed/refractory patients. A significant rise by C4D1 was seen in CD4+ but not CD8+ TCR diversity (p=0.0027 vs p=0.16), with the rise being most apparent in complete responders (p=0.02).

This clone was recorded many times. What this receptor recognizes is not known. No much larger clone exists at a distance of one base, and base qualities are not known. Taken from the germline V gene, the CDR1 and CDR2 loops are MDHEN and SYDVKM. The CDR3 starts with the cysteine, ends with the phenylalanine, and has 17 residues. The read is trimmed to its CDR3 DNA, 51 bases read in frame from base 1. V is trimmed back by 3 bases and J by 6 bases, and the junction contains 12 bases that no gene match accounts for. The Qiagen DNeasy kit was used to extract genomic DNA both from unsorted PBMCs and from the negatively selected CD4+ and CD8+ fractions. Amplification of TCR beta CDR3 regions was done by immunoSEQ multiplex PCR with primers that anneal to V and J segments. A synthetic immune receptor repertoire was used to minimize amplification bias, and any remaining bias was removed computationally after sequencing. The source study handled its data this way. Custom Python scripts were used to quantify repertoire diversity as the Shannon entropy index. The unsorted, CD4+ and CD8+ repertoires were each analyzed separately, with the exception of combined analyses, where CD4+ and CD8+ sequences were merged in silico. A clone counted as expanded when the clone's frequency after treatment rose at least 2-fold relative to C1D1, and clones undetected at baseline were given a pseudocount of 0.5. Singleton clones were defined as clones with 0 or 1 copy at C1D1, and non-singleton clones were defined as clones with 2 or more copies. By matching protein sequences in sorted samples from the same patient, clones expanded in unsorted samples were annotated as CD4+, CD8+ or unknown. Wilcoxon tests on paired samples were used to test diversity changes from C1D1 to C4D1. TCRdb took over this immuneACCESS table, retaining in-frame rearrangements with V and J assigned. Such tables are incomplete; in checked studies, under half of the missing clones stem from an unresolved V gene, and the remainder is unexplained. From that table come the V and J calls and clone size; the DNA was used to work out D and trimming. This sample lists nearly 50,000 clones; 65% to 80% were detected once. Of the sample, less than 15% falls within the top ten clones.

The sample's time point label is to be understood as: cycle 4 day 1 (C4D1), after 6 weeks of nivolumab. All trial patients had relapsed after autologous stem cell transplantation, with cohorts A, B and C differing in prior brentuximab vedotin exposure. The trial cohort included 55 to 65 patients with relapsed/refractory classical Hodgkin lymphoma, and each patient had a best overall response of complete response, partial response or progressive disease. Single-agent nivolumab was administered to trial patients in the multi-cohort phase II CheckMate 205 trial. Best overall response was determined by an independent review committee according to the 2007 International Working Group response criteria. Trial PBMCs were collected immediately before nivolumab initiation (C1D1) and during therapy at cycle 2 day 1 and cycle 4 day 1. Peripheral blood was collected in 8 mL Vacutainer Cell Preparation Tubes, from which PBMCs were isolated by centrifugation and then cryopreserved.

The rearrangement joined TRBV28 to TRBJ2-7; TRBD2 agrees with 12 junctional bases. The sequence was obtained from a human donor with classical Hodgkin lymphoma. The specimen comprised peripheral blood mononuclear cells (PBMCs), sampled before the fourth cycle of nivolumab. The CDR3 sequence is CASSLWNLAGGPGEQYF. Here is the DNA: TGTGCCAGCAGTTTGTGGAATCTAGCGGGAGGGCCCGGCGAGCAGTACTTC.